Below, 16 T cell receptor beta chains from the same sample are listed, as sequenced in a study of blood T cell repertoires in COVID-19. The assay was immunoSEQ multiplex PCR, and TCRdb's table has in-frame clones only and misses some. The sample includes roughly 95,000 clones, roughly four fifths seen only once; the top ten take about 7%. The source material was peripheral blood. The source of these receptors is a man aged 45-60 years with active or convalescent COVID-19.

J is TRBJ2-7 and V is TRBV6-5, with TRBD1 identical over 8 bases. This CDR3 comprises 14 residues. V dropped 5 bases and J dropped 4; count of bases not matched to a gene: 7. In germline, CDR1 is MNHEY, CDR2 SVGAGI. The CDR3 reads CASSPLTGEYEQYF. CDR3 sequence (DNA): TGTGCCAGCAGTCCACTGACAGGGGAGTACGAGCAGTACTTC.

The V call is TRBV30, the J call TRBJ1-2; 9 bases map to TRBD1. Germline V gene sequence: CDR1 GTSNPN, CDR2 SVGIG (reference sequence). V trimming: 3 bases; J trimming: 2 bases; junction bases outside the gene matches: 4. The CDR3 runs 14 residues. The CDR3 coding sequence is TGTGCCTGGAGGAAGGGGACAGGGAACTATGGCTACACCTTC. This sequence encodes CAWRKGTGNYGYTF.

This clone was counted a single time. This chain uses TRBV7-6 with TRBJ2-3; 12 bases fit TRBD2. This CDR3 is built from 19 residues. The V and J ends lost 3 bases and 1 base, in that order; junction bases with no gene match: 11. Germline CDR1 reads SGHVS; CDR2 reads FNYEAQ. CDR3 DNA sequence: TGTGCCAGCAGCTTCAAACTAGCGGGGGGATCCGATTGCACAGATACGCAGTATTTT. Translating gives CASSFKLAGGSDCTDTQYF. The full variable domain, rest sourced from reference TRBV7-6 and TRBJ2-3, is GAGVSQSPRYKVTKRGQDVALRCDPISGHVSLYWYRQALGQGPEFLTYFNYEAQQDKSGLPNDRFSAERPEGSISTLTIQRTEQRDSAMYRCASSFKLAGGSDCTDTQYFGPGTRLTVL.

This clone was counted only a few times. V is TRBV29-1 and J is TRBJ1-2; no reliable D call. Trimming pared 4 bases from V and 8 bases from J, leaving 14 bases between. This CDR3 is 12 amino acids long. Germline CDR1 and CDR2: SQVTM and ANQGSEA. The CDR3 sequence: CSVVTGSWGYTF. The CDR3 DNA follows: TGCAGCGTTGTTACGGGATCGTGGGGCTACACCTTC.

The chain joins TRBV6-5 to TRBJ1-3; 9 nucleotides agree with TRBD1. The V and J ends lost 7 bases and 1 base, in that order; junction bases with no gene match: 5. CDR3 size: 15 residues. Germline-derived CDR1 and CDR2 are MNHEY and SVGAGI. In DNA form, the CDR3 reads TGTGCCAGCACCCAACAGGGGGCATCTGGAAACACCATATATTTT. Translating it yields CASTQQGASGNTIYF.

The V and J genes are TRBV10-3 and TRBJ2-3; 7 bases map to TRBD2. Germline-derived CDR1 and CDR2 are ENHRY and SYGVKD. V lost 6 bases to trimming and J lost 5 bases; unmatched junction nucleotides: 11. This CDR3 has 15 amino acids. The CDR3 spells CAIRNSGLAKDTQYF. CDR3 coding DNA: TGTGCCATCAGAAATAGCGGGCTGGCAAAAGATACGCAGTATTTT.

The CDR3 sequence: CSASAGIYNEQFF. The CDR3 nucleotides read TGCAGTGCTAGTGCAGGGATCTACAATGAGCAGTTCTTC. V is TRBV20-1 and J is TRBJ2-1, with D tentatively TRBD1 (5 bases). This CDR3 contains 13 residues. Germline CDR1 and CDR2: DFQATT and SNEGSKA (reference sequence). The V and J ends lost 3 bases and 3 bases respectively, with 9 bases between them.

This chain links TRBV18 with TRBJ2-1; 10 bases are a match to TRBD2. Germline V gene lookup returns CDR1 KGHSH and CDR2 LQKENI. The CDR3 consists of 17 residues. The junction had 9 bases not matched to a gene; V was cut back by 2 bases and J by 5 bases. CDR3 residues: CASSPMVLAGEHNEQFF. DNA for the CDR3: TGTGCCAGCTCACCAATGGTCCTAGCGGGGGAACACAATGAGCAGTTCTTC.

The chain carries TRBV2 and TRBJ2-3, with 8 bases that match TRBD2. In germline, CDR1 is SNHLY, CDR2 FYNNEI. V lost 8 bases to trimming and J lost 5 bases; unmatched junction nucleotides: 6. CDR3 length: 13 residues. The CDR3 loop is CASQSGGRDTQYF. CDR3 sequence (DNA): TGTGCCAGCCAAAGCGGGGGCAGAGATACGCAGTATTTT.

The rearrangement uses TRBV7-2 and TRBJ1-4; 7 nucleotides agree with TRBD1. The germline V gene encodes CDR1 SGHTA and CDR2 FQGNSA. The J segment lost 10 bases and the V segment lost 1 base, leaving 6 bases of the junction unmatched. The length of the CDR3 is 14 residues. The CDR3 nucleotides are TGTGCCAGCAGCTTAGAGGGGGCACAGGGAAAACTGTTTTTT. It yields the protein CASSLEGAQGKLFF.

The rearrangement links TRBV7-9 to TRBJ2-2; 9 bases align to TRBD1. Per the germline V gene, CDR1 is SEHNR and CDR2 is FQNEAQ (reference sequence). V trimming: 5 bases; J trimming: 3 bases; junction bases outside the gene matches: 4. This CDR3 contains 15 residues. CDR3 DNA sequence: TGTGCCAGCAGCCCGGGACAGGGAGACACCGGGGAGCTGTTTTTT. As protein: CASSPGQGDTGELFF.

This sequence joins TRBV2 and TRBJ1-2; D gene ambiguous. The CDR3 extends over 12 amino acids. V was clipped by 4 bases and J by 4 bases, with 7 bases between them. The V gene's germline CDR1 is SNHLY and CDR2 FYNNEI. The CDR3 DNA reads as TGTGCCAGCAGTGGGGCGCTCTATGGCTACACCTTC. Translating gives CASSGALYGYTF.

The CDR3 reads CASSVTQGQGSEQFF. The CDR3 DNA follows: TGTGCCAGCAGCGTCACTCAAGGGCAAGGGAGCGAGCAGTTCTTC. V usage is TRBV9 and J usage is TRBJ2-1, with D tentatively TRBD2 (5 bases). Per the germline V gene, CDR1 is SGDLS and CDR2 is YYNGEE. The CDR3 has 15 residues. Trimming shortened V by 2 bases and J by 10 bases, and 19 bases separated the two germline ends.

In DNA, the CDR3 is TGTGCCAGCAGTGTGCCCAGGGGAGTTGATAATTCACCCCTCCACTTT. Its translation: CASSVPRGVDNSPLHF. The chain uses TRBV2 and TRBJ1-6; possible D gene TRBD1, 6 bases. CDR3 length: 16 amino acids. V lost 4 bases and J 5 bases, leaving 15 bases between the germline ends. Looked up from germline, CDR1 is SNHLY and CDR2 is FYNNEI.

On this clone itself: The same CDR3 can be traced to other DNA sequences in this sample. This chain's CDR3 is CASSLSGGGTYEQYV. The CDR3 nucleotides are TGTGCCAGCAGTTTATCTGGGGGGGGTACTTACGAGCAGTACGTC. The chain is built from TRBV28 and TRBJ2-7; 7 bases align to TRBD2. From germline, CDR1 is MDHEN and CDR2 SYDVKM. The CDR3 contains 15 residues. J gave up 4 bases and V 1 base, and 7 bases lay outside the gene matches.

The rearrangement uses TRBV28 and TRBJ1-3, with a possible D match to TRBD1 (6 bases). V gave up 5 bases and J gave up 4 bases, with 21 bases separating them. This CDR3 region has 17 residues. Germline V gene sequence: CDR1 MDHEN, CDR2 SYDVKM. The CDR3 sequence: CASSIPTGEVSGNTIYF. DNA of the CDR3: TGTGCCAGCAGTATCCCGACAGGAGAAGTGAGCGGAAACACCATATATTTT.